One sample yielded the 20 T cell receptor beta chains listed below, sequenced in a study of cytotoxic CD8 clonotypes in ibrutinib-treated CLL. Method: immunoSEQ multiplex PCR; TCRdb's copy keeps in-frame clones and lacks some. The data contain over 200,000 clones, approximately 75% of them singletons. The input for sequencing was PBMCs, taken after 12 months of ibrutinib treatment. The receptors were gathered from a human donor with chronic lymphocytic leukemia.

The chain employs TRBV5-1 and TRBJ2-2; weak D call: TRBD2 (5 bases). The CDR3 totals 22 residues. V lost 2 bases, J lost 0 bases, and 29 bases lay in between. The germline V gene encodes CDR1 SGHRS and CDR2 YFSETQ. The CDR3 sequence is CASSLDGRIITLTTTNTGELFF. The CDR3 DNA reads as TGCGCCAGCAGCTTAGATGGGAGAATTATAACTTTGACAACGACGAACACCGGGGAGCTGTTTTTT.

J is TRBJ2-5 and V is TRBV6-1; D perhaps matches TRBD2 (6 bases). The CDR3 length is 14 residues. V gave up 6 bases and J gave up 4 bases, with 15 bases separating them. From germline, CDR1 is MNHNS and CDR2 SASEGT. The CDR3 loop reads CASSSGQGGETQYF. The DNA for the CDR3 is TGTGCCAGCAGCTCTGGGCAGGGAGGAGAGACCCAGTACTTC.

This chain uses TRBV6-5 with TRBJ2-1, with a tentative D call TRBD1 (5 bases). This CDR3 has 12 residues. In germline, CDR1 is MNHEY, CDR2 SVGAGI. The germline V and J ends were trimmed by 4 bases and 9 bases, with 10 bases remaining between them. The CDR3 protein is CASSFPRGEQFF. The CDR3 DNA follows: TGTGCCAGCAGTTTCCCTAGGGGTGAGCAGTTCTTC.

V gene TRBV6-5 combines with J gene TRBJ2-5, with D unresolved. Trimming pared 3 bases from V and 5 bases from J, leaving 10 bases between. The germline V gene encodes CDR1 MNHEY and CDR2 SVGAGI. This CDR3 contains 13 residues. The CDR3 DNA follows: TGTGCCAGCAGTTATTTAACGAGCGAGACCCAGTACTTC. This codes for CASSYLTSETQYF.

CDR3 coding DNA: TGCGCCAGCAGCCAAGGCGGTGGACGCAACTCTGGAAACACCATATATTTT. Translating gives CASSQGGGRNSGNTIYF. The J gene is TRBJ1-3, the V gene TRBV4-1, with D uncertain. Trimming left V 1 base short and J 0 bases short, with 13 bases between. The germline CDR1 and CDR2 sequences are MGHRA and YSYEKL. The CDR3 extends over 17 amino acids.

The chain links TRBV4-2 to TRBJ2-5; a weak D match, TRBD2 (6 bases). Germline values: CDR1 LGHNA, CDR2 YNFKEQ. Deletions cut 4 bases from V and 1 base from J, with 13 bases between. The CDR3 sequence is 15 residues long. The CDR3 here is CASSLPGGVQETQYF. DNA for the CDR3: TGTGCCAGCAGCCTCCCTGGAGGGGTCCAAGAGACCCAGTACTTC.

The chain recombines TRBV11-2 with TRBJ1-3, with D perhaps TRBD1 (6 bases). The CDR3 has 13 residues. V was trimmed by 7 bases and J by 9 bases, leaving 16 bases between them. Germline V CDR1 and CDR2: SGHAT, FQNNGV. The CDR3 spells CASTKVGGPTIYF. The DNA of the CDR3 is TGTGCCAGCACCAAGGTGGGGGGGCCCACCATATATTTT.

The V call is TRBV10-1, the J call TRBJ1-3; 10 bases align to TRBD1. The CDR3 length is 16 residues. Trimming removed 0 bases from V and 2 bases from J; junction bases left unmatched: 1. Germline CDR1 is WNHNN and CDR2 is SYGVQD (reference sequence). CDR3 sequence reads: CASSESGTGAGNTIYF. CDR3 nucleotides: TGCGCCAGCAGTGAGTCCGGGACAGGGGCTGGAAACACCATATATTTT.

The genes are TRBV5-1 and TRBJ2-7; TRBD2 aligns across 8 bases. J gave up 5 bases and V 4 bases, and 8 bases lay outside the gene matches. The germline V gene has CDR1 SGHRS and CDR2 YFSETQ. The CDR3 spans 14 residues. In nucleotides, the CDR3 is TGCGCCAGCAGCCCTGTAGCGGGGATGAACGAGCAGTACTTC. Translating gives CASSPVAGMNEQYF.

V gene TRBV6-5 combines with J gene TRBJ2-5, with D possibly being TRBD1 or TRBD2 (5 bases each). Germline V gene data show CDR1 as MNHEY and CDR2 as SVGAGI. V shed 6 bases and J shed 3 bases, with 11 bases lying between them. The CDR3 consists of 13 residues. CDR3 DNA sequence: TGTGCCAGCAGCTGGGGACGGAAAGAGACCCAGTACTTC. It codes for CASSWGRKETQYF.

The chain recombines TRBV15 with TRBJ1-2, with unresolved D. The germline V gene has CDR1 LNHNV and CDR2 YYDKDF (reference sequence). V was shortened by 7 bases and J by 0 bases, with 15 bases between the two germline ends. The CDR3 runs to 15 residues. The CDR3 sequence is CATTLERSSNYGYTF. CDR3 coding DNA: TGTGCCACCACCTTGGAGAGGTCCTCTAACTATGGCTACACCTTC.

The chain is built from TRBV29-1 and TRBJ1-1, with D uncertain. The V end lost 2 bases, the J end lost 0 bases, and 10 bases lay between the germline ends. The CDR3 sequence is 14 residues long. Germline V lookup: CDR1 SQVTM, CDR2 ANQGSEA. The CDR3 region is CSVELRGMNTEAFF. DNA for the CDR3: TGCAGCGTTGAATTACGGGGTATGAACACTGAAGCTTTCTTT.

This clone was recorded a few times. The chain recombines TRBV5-4 with TRBJ1-6, with D unclear. Germline V gene data show CDR1 as SGHNT and CDR2 as YYREEE (reference sequence). The CDR3 covers 14 residues. Trimming took off 0 bases at V and 6 bases at J, with 7 bases between the two ends. CDR3 sequence: CASSLGYRNSPLHF. CDR3 DNA: TGTGCCAGCAGCTTGGGATACCGTAATTCACCCCTCCACTTT.

The chain links TRBV10-3 to TRBJ2-3; a weak D match, TRBD1 (5 bases). Germline V gives CDR1 ENHRY, CDR2 SYGVKD. The CDR3 runs 14 residues. V lost 2 bases and J lost 1, with 7 bases in between. The CDR3: CAISEGRGTDTQYF. CDR3 DNA sequence: TGTGCCATCAGTGAGGGCAGGGGCACAGATACGCAGTATTTT.

The chain employs TRBV25-1 and TRBJ2-7; tentatively, D is TRBD1 or TRBD2 (5 bases each). The CDR3 runs 15 residues. Germline V gives CDR1 MGHDK, CDR2 SYGVNS. The V and J ends lost 2 bases and 0 bases respectively, with 11 bases between them. CDR3 DNA sequence: TGTGCCAGCAGTGAACCACGGGACCTCTCCTACGAGCAGTACTTC. The encoded protein is CASSEPRDLSYEQYF.

The rearrangement joins TRBV5-8 to TRBJ2-2, with 13 bases fitting TRBD2. Germline-derived CDR1 and CDR2 are SGHTS and YDEGEE. CDR3 size: 16 residues. The V and J ends lost 5 bases and 3 bases, in that order; junction bases with no gene match: 4. Written as DNA, the CDR3 is TGTGCCAGCAGACTACTAGCGGGAGGGTACACCGGGGAGCTGTTTTTT. Protein product: CASRLLAGGYTGELFF.

V gene TRBV18 combines with J gene TRBJ2-1; D is unclear. The CDR3 loop spans 14 amino acids. V was cut by 4 bases and J by 0 bases, with 7 bases left in between. Germline-derived CDR1 and CDR2 are KGHSH and LQKENI. The CDR3 DNA reads as TGTGCCAGCTCACTACAGAGCTCCTACAATGAGCAGTTCTTC. It codes for CASSLQSSYNEQFF.

Here the CDR3 reads CASTRTSGGAGETQYF. The CDR3 DNA is TGTGCCAGCACCCGGACTAGCGGGGGGGCCGGAGAGACCCAGTACTTC. The V call is TRBV5-4, the J call TRBJ2-5, with 15 bases lining up with TRBD2. V shed 6 bases, J shed 4 bases, and the junction held 7 bases outside the gene matches. From germline, CDR1 is SGHNT and CDR2 YYREEE (reference sequence). This CDR3 is built from 16 residues. The full variable domain, rest sourced from reference TRBV5-4 and TRBJ2-5, is ETGVTQSPTHLIKTRGQQVTLRCSSQSGHNTVSWYQQALGQGPQFIFQYYREEENGRGNFPPRFSGLQFPNYSSELNVNALELDDSALYLCASTRTSGGAGETQYFGPGTRLLVL.

The chain carries TRBV12-2 and TRBJ1-1; the D call TRBD1 from the table was never checked on the DNA. TRBV12-2 is marked as a pseudogene. This CDR3 comprises 16 residues. The CDR3 protein is CASRIDRDRGDQISFF. The CDR3 DNA sequence: TGTGCAAGTCGCATCGACCGGGACAGGGGAGATCAGATTTCTTTCTTT.

This chain connects TRBV6-5 to TRBJ2-2; D remains ambiguous. The CDR3 runs 14 residues. Germline V gives CDR1 MNHEY, CDR2 SVGAGI. V lost 2 bases, J lost 7 bases, and 11 bases lay in between. The CDR3 coding sequence is TGTGCCAGCAGTTACGCTGGGTATGGCGGGGAGCTGTTTTTT. The encoded protein is CASSYAGYGGELFF.